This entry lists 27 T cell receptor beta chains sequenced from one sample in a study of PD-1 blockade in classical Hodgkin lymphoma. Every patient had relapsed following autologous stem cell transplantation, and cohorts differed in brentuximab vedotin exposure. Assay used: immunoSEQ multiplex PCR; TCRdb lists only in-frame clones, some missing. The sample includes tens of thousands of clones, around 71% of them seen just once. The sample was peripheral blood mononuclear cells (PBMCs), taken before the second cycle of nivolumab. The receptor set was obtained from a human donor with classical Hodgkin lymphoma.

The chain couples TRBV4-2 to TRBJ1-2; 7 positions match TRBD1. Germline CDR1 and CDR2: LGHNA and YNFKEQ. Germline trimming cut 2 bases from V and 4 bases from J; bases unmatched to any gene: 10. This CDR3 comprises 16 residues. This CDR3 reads CASSQRGPGGLYGYTF. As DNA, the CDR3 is TGTGCCAGCAGCCAACGGGGGCCAGGGGGGCTCTATGGCTACACCTTC.

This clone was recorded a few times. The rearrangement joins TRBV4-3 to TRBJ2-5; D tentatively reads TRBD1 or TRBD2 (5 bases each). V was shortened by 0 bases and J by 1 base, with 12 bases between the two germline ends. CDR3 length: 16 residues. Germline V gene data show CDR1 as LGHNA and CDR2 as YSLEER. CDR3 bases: TGCGCCAGCAGCCAAGATGGGCAGGGACGCCAAGAGACCCAGTACTTC. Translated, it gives CASSQDGQGRQETQYF.

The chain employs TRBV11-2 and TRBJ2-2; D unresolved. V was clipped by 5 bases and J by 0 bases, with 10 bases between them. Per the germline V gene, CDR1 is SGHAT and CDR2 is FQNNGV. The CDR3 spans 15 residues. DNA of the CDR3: TGTGCCAGCAGCCTGTTGGGGACGAACACCGGGGAGCTGTTTTTT. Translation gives CASSLLGTNTGELFF.

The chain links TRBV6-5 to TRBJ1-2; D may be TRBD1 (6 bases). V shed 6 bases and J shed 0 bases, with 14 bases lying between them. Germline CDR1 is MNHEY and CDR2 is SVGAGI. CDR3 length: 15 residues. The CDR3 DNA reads TGTGCCAGCAGCCCGGGGGGCCAAGCTAACTATGGCTACACCTTC. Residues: CASSPGGQANYGYTF.

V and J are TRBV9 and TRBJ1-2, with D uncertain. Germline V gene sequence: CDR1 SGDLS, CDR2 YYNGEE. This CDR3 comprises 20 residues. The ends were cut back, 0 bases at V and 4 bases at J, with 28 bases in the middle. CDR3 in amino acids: CASSVGDVPSAPGSTYGYTF. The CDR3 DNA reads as TGTGCCAGCAGCGTAGGGGATGTACCGTCGGCCCCCGGATCGACCTATGGCTACACCTTC.

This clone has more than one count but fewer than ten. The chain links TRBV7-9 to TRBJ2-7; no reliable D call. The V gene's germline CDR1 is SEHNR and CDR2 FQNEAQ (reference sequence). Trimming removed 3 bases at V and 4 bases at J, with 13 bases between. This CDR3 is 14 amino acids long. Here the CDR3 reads CASSFGIDGYEQYF. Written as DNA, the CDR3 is TGTGCCAGCAGCTTTGGGATAGATGGGTACGAGCAGTACTTC. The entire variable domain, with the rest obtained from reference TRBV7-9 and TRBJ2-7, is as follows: DTGVSQNPRHKITKRGQNVTFRCDPISEHNRLYWYRQTLGQGPEFLTYFQNEAQLEKSRLLSDRFSAERPKGSFSTLEIQRTEQGDSAMYLCASSFGIDGYEQYFGPGTRLTVT.

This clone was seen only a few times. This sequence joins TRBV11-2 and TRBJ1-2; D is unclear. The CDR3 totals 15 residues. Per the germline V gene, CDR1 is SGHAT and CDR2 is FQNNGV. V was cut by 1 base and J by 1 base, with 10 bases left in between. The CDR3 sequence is CASSLVGAHNYGYTF. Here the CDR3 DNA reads TGTGCCAGCAGCTTAGTGGGCGCCCATAACTATGGCTACACCTTC.

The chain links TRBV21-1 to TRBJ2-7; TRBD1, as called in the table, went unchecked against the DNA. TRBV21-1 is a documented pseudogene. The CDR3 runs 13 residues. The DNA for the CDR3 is TGTGCCAGCATAGGGGTGGGAACCTACGAGCAGTACTTC. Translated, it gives CASIGVGTYEQYF.

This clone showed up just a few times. CDR3 bases: TGTGCCAGCAGTATCAACAGCGGGAACACTGAAGCTTTCTTT. The encoded protein is CASSINSGNTEAFF. The rearrangement uses TRBV27 and TRBJ1-1; D is ambiguous. The length of the CDR3 is 14 residues. The V gene lost 5 bases and the J gene lost 1 base, with 11 bases spanning the gap. Germline V gene lookup returns CDR1 MNHEY and CDR2 SMNVEV (reference sequence).

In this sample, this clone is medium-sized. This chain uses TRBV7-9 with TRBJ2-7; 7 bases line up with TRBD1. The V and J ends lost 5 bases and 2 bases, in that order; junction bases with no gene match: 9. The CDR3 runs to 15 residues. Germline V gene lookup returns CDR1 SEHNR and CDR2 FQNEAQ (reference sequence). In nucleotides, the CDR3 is TGTGCCAGCAGCCAGCTTACAGGGGCCGCCTACGAGCAGTACTTC. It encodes CASSQLTGAAYEQYF. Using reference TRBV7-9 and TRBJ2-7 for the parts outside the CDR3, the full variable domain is DTGVSQNPRHKITKRGQNVTFRCDPISEHNRLYWYRQTLGQGPEFLTYFQNEAQLEKSRLLSDRFSAERPKGSFSTLEIQRTEQGDSAMYLCASSQLTGAAYEQYFGPGTRLTVT.

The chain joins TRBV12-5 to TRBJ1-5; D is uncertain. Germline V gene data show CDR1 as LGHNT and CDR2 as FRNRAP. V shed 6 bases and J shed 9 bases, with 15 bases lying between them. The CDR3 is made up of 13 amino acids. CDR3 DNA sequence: TGTGCTAGTGGCCGCGGCGGAGAGGGGCCCCAGCATTTT. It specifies CASGRGGEGPQHF.

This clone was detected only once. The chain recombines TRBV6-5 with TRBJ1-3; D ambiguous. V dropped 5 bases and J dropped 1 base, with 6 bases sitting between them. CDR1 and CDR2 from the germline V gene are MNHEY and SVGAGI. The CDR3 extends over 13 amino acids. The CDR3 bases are TGTGCCAGCAGTCTCGGTTCTGGAAACACCATATATTTT. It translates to CASSLGSGNTIYF.

The CDR3 DNA is TGCGCCAGCAGCCCCACCGGTGGGGCCTACGAGCAGTACTTC. Translation gives CASSPTGGAYEQYF. The genes are TRBV5-1 and TRBJ2-7, with D unclear. Trimming removed 4 bases at V and 2 bases at J, with 13 bases between. The CDR3 has 14 residues. Germline lookup yields CDR1 SGHRS and CDR2 YFSETQ.

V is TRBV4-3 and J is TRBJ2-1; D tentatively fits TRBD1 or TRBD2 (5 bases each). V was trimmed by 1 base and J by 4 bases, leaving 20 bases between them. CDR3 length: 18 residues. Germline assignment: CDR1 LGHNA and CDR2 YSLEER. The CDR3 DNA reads TGCGCCAGCAGCCAAGTATTTCGGGGCTCAGACTTTTACAATGAGCAGTTCTTC. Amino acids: CASSQVFRGSDFYNEQFF.

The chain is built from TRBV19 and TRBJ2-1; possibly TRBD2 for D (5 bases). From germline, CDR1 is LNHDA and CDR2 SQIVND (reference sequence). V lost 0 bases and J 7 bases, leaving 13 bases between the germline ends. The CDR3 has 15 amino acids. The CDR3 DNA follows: TGTGCCAGTAGTATAGATATTGGTGGGAGAAATGAGCAGTTCTTC. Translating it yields CASSIDIGGRNEQFF.

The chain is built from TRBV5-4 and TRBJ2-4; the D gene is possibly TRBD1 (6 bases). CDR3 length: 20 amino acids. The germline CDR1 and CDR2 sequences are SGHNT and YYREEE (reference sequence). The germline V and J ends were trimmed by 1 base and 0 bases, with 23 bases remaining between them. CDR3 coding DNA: TGTGCCAGCAGCTTGTGGTGGTCAGGGGCCGGGGACCTAGCCAAAAACATTCAGTACTTC. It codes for CASSLWWSGAGDLAKNIQYF.

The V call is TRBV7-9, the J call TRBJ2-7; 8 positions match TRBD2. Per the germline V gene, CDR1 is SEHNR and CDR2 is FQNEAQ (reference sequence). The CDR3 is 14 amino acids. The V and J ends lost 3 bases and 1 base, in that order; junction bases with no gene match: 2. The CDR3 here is CASSFGGESYEQYF. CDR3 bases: TGTGCCAGCAGCTTCGGGGGGGAATCCTACGAGCAGTACTTC. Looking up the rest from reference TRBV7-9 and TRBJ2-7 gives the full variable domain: DTGVSQNPRHKITKRGQNVTFRCDPISEHNRLYWYRQTLGQGPEFLTYFQNEAQLEKSRLLSDRFSAERPKGSFSTLEIQRTEQGDSAMYLCASSFGGESYEQYFGPGTRLTVT.

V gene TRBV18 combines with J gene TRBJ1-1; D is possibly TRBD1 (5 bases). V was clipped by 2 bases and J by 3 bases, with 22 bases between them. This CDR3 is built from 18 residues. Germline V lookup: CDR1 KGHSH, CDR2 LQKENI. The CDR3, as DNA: TGTGCCAGCTCACCATCCTCTGCCCCGGGGGGAGGAGACACTGAAGCTTTCTTT. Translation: CASSPSSAPGGGDTEAFF.

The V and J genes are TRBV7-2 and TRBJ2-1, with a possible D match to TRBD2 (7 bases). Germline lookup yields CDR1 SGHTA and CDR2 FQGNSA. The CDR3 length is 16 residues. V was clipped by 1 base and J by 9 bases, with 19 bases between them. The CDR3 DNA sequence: TGTGCCAGCAGCTTAGTAGGTGGGGGGGCATCAGCTGAGCAGTTCTTC. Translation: CASSLVGGGASAEQFF.

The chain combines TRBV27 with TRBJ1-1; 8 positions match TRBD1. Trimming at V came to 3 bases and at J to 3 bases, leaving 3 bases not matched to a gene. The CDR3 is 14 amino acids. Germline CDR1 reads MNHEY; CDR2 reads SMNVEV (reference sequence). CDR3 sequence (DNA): TGTGCCAGCAGTTTGTCGACAGGGGACACTGAAGCTTTCTTT. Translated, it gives CASSLSTGDTEAFF.

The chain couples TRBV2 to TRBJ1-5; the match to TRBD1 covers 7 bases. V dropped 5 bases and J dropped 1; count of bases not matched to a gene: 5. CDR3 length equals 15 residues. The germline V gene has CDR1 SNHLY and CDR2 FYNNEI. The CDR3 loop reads CASSLQDRSNQPQHF. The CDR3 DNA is TGTGCCAGCAGTCTTCAGGACAGGAGCAATCAGCCCCAGCATTTT.

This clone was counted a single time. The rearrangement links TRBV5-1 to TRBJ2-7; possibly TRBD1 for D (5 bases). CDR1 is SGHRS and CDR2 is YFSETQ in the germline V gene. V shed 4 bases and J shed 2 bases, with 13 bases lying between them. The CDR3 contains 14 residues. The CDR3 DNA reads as TGCGCCAGCAGCGATTCAGGGTCCCCCTACGAGCAGTACTTC. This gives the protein CASSDSGSPYEQYF.

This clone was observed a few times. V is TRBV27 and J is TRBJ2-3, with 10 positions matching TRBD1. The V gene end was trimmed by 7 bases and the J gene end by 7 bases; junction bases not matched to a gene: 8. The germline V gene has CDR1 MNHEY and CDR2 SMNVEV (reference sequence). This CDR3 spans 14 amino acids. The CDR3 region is CASTRTGGDHTQYF. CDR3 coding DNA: TGTGCCAGCACCAGGACAGGGGGTGATCATACGCAGTATTTT.

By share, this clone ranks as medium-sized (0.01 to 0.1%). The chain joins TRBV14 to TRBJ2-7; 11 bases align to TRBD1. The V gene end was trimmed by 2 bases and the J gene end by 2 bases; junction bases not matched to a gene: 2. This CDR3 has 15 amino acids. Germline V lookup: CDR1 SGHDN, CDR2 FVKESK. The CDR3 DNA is TGTGCCAGCAGCCAACGGGACAGGGGGGCCTACGAGCAGTACTTC. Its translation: CASSQRDRGAYEQYF. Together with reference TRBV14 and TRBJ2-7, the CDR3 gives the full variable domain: EAGVTQFPSHSVIEKGQTVTLRCDPISGHDNLYWYRRVMGKEIKFLLHFVKESKQDESGMPNNRFLAERTGGTYSTLKVQPAELEDSGVYFCASSQRDRGAYEQYFGPGTRLTVT.

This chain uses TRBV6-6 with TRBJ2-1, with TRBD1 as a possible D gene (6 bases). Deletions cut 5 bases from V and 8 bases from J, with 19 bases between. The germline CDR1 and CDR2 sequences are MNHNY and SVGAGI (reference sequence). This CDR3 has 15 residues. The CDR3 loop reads CASSRTIQGSDEQFF. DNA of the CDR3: TGTGCCAGCAGTCGGACGATACAGGGTTCCGATGAGCAGTTCTTC.

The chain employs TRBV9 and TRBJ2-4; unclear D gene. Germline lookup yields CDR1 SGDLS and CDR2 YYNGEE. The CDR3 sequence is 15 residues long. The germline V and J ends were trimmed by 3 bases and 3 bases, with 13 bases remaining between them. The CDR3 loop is CASSAVTHGKNIQYF. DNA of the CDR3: TGTGCCAGCAGCGCCGTTACTCACGGCAAAAACATTCAGTACTTC.

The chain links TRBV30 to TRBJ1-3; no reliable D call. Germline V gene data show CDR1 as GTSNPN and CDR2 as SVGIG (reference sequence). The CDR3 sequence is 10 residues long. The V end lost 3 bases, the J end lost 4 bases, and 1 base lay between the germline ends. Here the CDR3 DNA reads TGTGCCTGGAGCGGAAACACCATATATTTT. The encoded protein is CAWSGNTIYF. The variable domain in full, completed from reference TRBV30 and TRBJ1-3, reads SQTIHQWPATLVQPVGSPLSLECTVEGTSNPNLYWYRQAAGRGLQLLFYSVGIGQISSEVPQNLSASRPQDRQFILSSKKLLLSDSGFYLCAWSGNTIYFGEGSWLTVV.